A selection of T cell receptor beta chains follows, all from one sample in a study of blood T cell repertoires in COVID-19. Sequencing was performed with immunoSEQ multiplex PCR; in TCRdb, only in-frame clones are kept and a portion is missing. Of some 91,000 clones listed, about nine tenths are singletons. What was sequenced was peripheral blood. These TCRs come from a man in his sixties with acute or convalescent COVID-19. Both conserved end residues are part of each CDR3. A D gene is named only where the DNA matches it firmly. Not all rows give a size; the values are once, few, many and, for expanded clones, a class.

V gene	J gene	D gene	clone size	CDR3 protein	CDR3 DNA
TRBV10-1	TRBJ1-4	-	once	CASSGTGSPEKLFF	TGCGCCAGCAGTGGTACAGGGTCACCTGAAAAACTGTTTTTT
TRBV7-4	TRBJ2-7	-	-	CASTSGAKSSYEQYF	TGTGCCAGCACCTCAGGGGCAAAGAGCTCCTACGAGCAGTACTTC
TRBV6-5	TRBJ1-1	TRBD1	-	CASSYSWTGRHTEAFF	TGTGCCAGCAGTTACTCGTGGACAGGGAGGCACACTGAAGCTTTCTTT
TRBV7-9	TRBJ1-3	-	once	CASSLSGTTGNTIYF	TGTGCCAGCAGCTTGAGTGGGACAACTGGAAACACCATATATTTT
TRBV19	TRBJ1-5	-	-	CASSIFVGYSNQPQHF	TGTGCCAGTAGTATATTCGTCGGGTATAGCAATCAGCCCCAGCATTTT
TRBV24-1	TRBJ2-2	-	-	CATSGPTGELFF	TGTGCCACCAGTGGGCCCACCGGGGAGCTGTTTTTT
TRBV6-6	TRBJ1-2	TRBD1	-	CASSPRARDRAHGYTF	TGTGCCAGCAGTCCCCGGGCCCGAGACAGGGCTCATGGCTACACCTTC
TRBV27	TRBJ1-1	-	-	CASTTFLGQLNTEAFF	TGTGCCAGCACCACATTTTTAGGACAGCTGAACACTGAAGCTTTCTTT
TRBV6-5	TRBJ1-4	TRBD1	-	CASSWDRSTTNEKLFF	TGTGCCAGCAGTTGGGACAGATCCACAACTAATGAAAAACTGTTTTTT
TRBV29-1	TRBJ1-4	-	once	CSAKPNGQNEKLFF	TGCAGCGCGAAACCGAACGGACAGAATGAAAAACTGTTTTTT
TRBV6-5	TRBJ1-1	TRBD1	-	CASSSRQGGTEAFF	TGTGCCAGCAGTTCTAGACAGGGGGGCACTGAAGCTTTCTTT
TRBV10-2	TRBJ1-2	-	-	CASSEFPDRHGYTF	TGCGCCAGCAGTGAGTTCCCCGACAGACATGGCTACACCTTC
TRBV4-1	TRBJ2-3	TRBD1	-	CASGTGRADTQYF	TGCGCCAGCGGGACAGGGCGGGCAGATACGCAGTATTTT
TRBV6-5	TRBJ1-1	TRBD1	-	CASSYSMAGGRAEAFF	TGTGCCAGCAGTTACTCGATGGCAGGGGGGCGGGCTGAAGCTTTCTTT
TRBV5-5	TRBJ1-5	-	-	CASSLASGDQPQHF	TGTGCCAGCAGCTTGGCGTCAGGGGATCAGCCCCAGCATTTT
TRBV5-6	TRBJ2-2	-	-	CASVQVGRGTGELFF	TGTGCCAGCGTCCAAGTAGGCAGGGGCACCGGGGAGCTGTTTTTT
TRBV19	TRBJ2-1	TRBD2	-	CASLPRGRTSGDNEQFF	TGTGCCAGCCTACCTCGTGGGAGGACTAGCGGAGACAATGAGCAGTTCTTC
TRBV10-3	TRBJ2-5	-	-	CAISESTGEETQYF	TGTGCCATCAGTGAGTCTACGGGGGAAGAGACCCAGTACTTC
TRBV5-5	TRBJ2-1	-	-	CASSHQQVEQFF	TGTGCCAGCAGCCACCAACAGGTTGAGCAGTTCTTC
TRBV7-2	TRBJ1-5	TRBD1	-	CASSSTGAQPQHF	TGTGCCAGCAGCTCGACAGGGGCTCAGCCCCAGCATTTT
TRBV30	TRBJ2-5	TRBD1	-	CAWTMIGTGPRGTQYF	TGTGCCTGGACAATGATCGGGACAGGGCCGCGGGGGACCCAGTACTTC
TRBV10-1	TRBJ2-3	-	-	CASSEGVAATTDTQYF	TGCGCCAGCAGTGAGGGGGTAGCGGCGACCACAGATACGCAGTATTTT
TRBV11-1	TRBJ2-5	-	-	CASSTGLQETQYF	TGTGCCAGCAGTACAGGCCTCCAAGAGACCCAGTACTTC
TRBV7-2	TRBJ1-1	TRBD1	-	CASSFGTGSTEAFF	TGTGCCAGCAGCTTCGGGACAGGGTCCACTGAAGCTTTCTTT
TRBV2	TRBJ2-7	TRBD1	-	CASSGSVRGLTMVEQYF	TGTGCCAGCAGTGGAAGTGTCAGGGGGCTCACGATGGTCGAGCAGTACTTC
TRBV3-1/TRBV3-2	TRBJ1-6	-	-	CASSLQIYNSPLHF	TGTGCCAGCAGCCTACAGATCTATAATTCACCCCTCCACTTT
TRBV6-5	TRBJ1-1	-	few	CASRRTEGLSTEAFF	TGTGCCAGCAGAAGGACTGAGGGCTTGAGCACTGAAGCTTTCTTT
TRBV19	TRBJ1-2	TRBD1	-	CASSGTGPFYGYTF	TGTGCCAGTAGTGGGACAGGGCCTTTCTATGGCTACACCTTC
TRBV19	TRBJ2-7	TRBD1	few	CASRLTGTGPYEQYF	TGTGCCAGTAGACTTACCGGGACAGGTCCCTACGAGCAGTACTTC
TRBV30	TRBJ1-5	TRBD1	-	CAWSRTGFSNQPQHF	TGTGCCTGGAGCCGGACAGGGTTTAGCAATCAGCCCCAGCATTTT
TRBV10-3	TRBJ2-2	TRBD1	-	CAISGQGATSGELFF	TGTGCCATCAGTGGACAGGGGGCGACCTCCGGGGAGCTGTTTTTT
TRBV10-3	TRBJ1-5	-	-	CAISDITNQPQHF	TGTGCCATCAGTGATATCACTAATCAGCCCCAGCATTTT
TRBV27	TRBJ2-2	TRBD1	-	CASRGQGDSSGELFF	TGTGCCAGCAGGGGACAGGGGGATTCCTCCGGGGAGCTGTTTTTT
TRBV19	TRBJ2-7	TRBD1	-	CASSIDRGYEQYF	TGTGCCAGTAGTATAGACAGGGGGTACGAGCAGTACTTC
TRBV10-2	TRBJ1-3	-	-	CASRPENTIYF	TGCGCCAGCAGGCCAGAAAACACCATATATTTT
TRBV10-3	TRBJ1-1	-	few	CAIRETGMNTEAFF	TGTGCCATCAGGGAGACAGGCATGAACACTGAAGCTTTCTTT
TRBV5-1	TRBJ2-5	-	-	CASSSGGTDAQETQYF	TGCGCCAGCAGCTCGGGGGGGACAGACGCTCAAGAGACCCAGTACTTC
TRBV10-3	TRBJ2-1	TRBD2	-	CAISGTLAGGGNEQFF	TGTGCCATCAGTGGCACTCTAGCGGGGGGCGGGAATGAGCAGTTCTTC
TRBV6-1	TRBJ1-6	TRBD1	-	CASSDRGQGNSPLHF	TGTGCCAGCAGTGACCGGGGACAGGGGAATTCACCCCTCCACTTT
TRBV18	TRBJ2-1	TRBD1	-	CASSSDRGSYNEQFF	TGTGCCAGCTCAAGCGACAGGGGATCCTACAATGAGCAGTTCTTC
TRBV5-1	TRBJ1-3	-	-	CASTISPRSGNTIYF	TGCGCCAGCACCATCTCTCCGAGGTCTGGAAACACCATATATTTT
TRBV28	TRBJ1-1	-	-	CASTSSTEAFF	TGTGCCAGCACCTCGTCTACTGAAGCTTTCTTT
TRBV19	TRBJ1-1	-	-	CASSMGQGGLAFF	TGTGCCAGTAGTATGGGACAAGGGGGTTTGGCTTTCTTT
TRBV6-6	TRBJ2-7	TRBD1	-	CASDRGGEQYF	TGTGCCAGCGACAGGGGGGGCGAGCAGTACTTC
TRBV11-3	TRBJ2-4	-	few	CASSPAGATKNIQYF	TGTGCCAGCAGCCCCGCGGGGGCGACCAAAAACATTCAGTACTTC
TRBV12-3/TRBV12-4	TRBJ2-2	TRBD1	-	CASSSTGAGELFF	TGTGCCAGCAGTTCAACAGGGGCCGGGGAGCTGTTTTTT
TRBV10-2	TRBJ2-3	TRBD2	-	CAIKTSDTDTQYF	TGCGCCATCAAGACTAGCGACACAGATACGCAGTATTTT
TRBV4-1	TRBJ2-5	-	-	CASSRTWGGQETQYF	TGCGCCAGCAGCCGGACGTGGGGGGGCCAGGAGACCCAGTACTTC
TRBV12-3/TRBV12-4	TRBJ2-7	-	once	CASSLNRVYEQYF	TGTGCCAGCAGTTTAAATCGGGTCTACGAGCAGTACTTC
TRBV11-3	TRBJ2-2	-	once	CASSRDSAGSVPTGELFF	TGTGCCAGCAGCCGAGACTCCGCCGGATCTGTACCGACCGGGGAGCTGTTTTTT
TRBV30	TRBJ2-2	TRBD2	once	CAWSPHPGRAGELFF	TGTGCCTGGAGTCCCCACCCAGGGAGGGCCGGGGAGCTGTTTTTT
TRBV3-1/TRBV3-2	TRBJ1-1	-	-	CASSHQTPNTEAFF	TGTGCCAGCAGCCACCAGACACCAAACACTGAAGCTTTCTTT
TRBV5-6	TRBJ2-3	-	-	CASTGQYTDTQYF	TGTGCCAGCACCGGACAGTACACAGATACGCAGTATTTT
TRBV7-2	TRBJ1-3	-	-	CASSLSGSGNTIYF	TGTGCCAGCAGCTTATCGGGGTCTGGAAACACCATATATTTT
TRBV4-1	TRBJ1-2	TRBD1	-	CASSHARDRGGYTF	TGCGCCAGCAGCCATGCCCGGGACAGGGGTGGCTACACCTTC